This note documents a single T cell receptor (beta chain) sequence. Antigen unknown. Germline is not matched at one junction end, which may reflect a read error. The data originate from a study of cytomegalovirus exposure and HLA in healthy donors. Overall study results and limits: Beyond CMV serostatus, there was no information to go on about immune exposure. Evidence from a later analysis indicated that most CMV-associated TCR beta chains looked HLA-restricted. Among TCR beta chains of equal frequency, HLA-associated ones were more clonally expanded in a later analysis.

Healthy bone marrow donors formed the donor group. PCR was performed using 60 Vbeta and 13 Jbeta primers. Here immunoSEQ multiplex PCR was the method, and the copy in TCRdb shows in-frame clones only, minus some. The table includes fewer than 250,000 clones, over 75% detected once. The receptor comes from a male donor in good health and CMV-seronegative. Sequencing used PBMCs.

The CDR3 DNA reads as TGTTCCAGCAGCGGAAGGGCGGACCTGAGGGCCTACGAGCAGTACTTC. Translated, it gives CSSSGRADLRAYEQYF. V and J are TRBV7-9 and TRBJ2-7; perhaps TRBD2 as D (5 bases). The V gene's germline CDR1 is SEHNR and CDR2 FQNEAQ (reference sequence). The CDR3 is 16 amino acids.